This entry concerns a single T cell receptor beta chain. This sample was taken from a study of blood T cell repertoires in COVID-19. In the study's own analysis: Amplified reference gene primers provided the basis for estimating nucleated cell counts. Sequencing was performed with immunoSEQ multiplex PCR; in TCRdb, only in-frame clones are kept and a portion is missing. Clone size and V and J calls were adopted from that table, with D and trimming inferred from the DNA. The repertoire holds about 39,000 clones, with about four fifths as singletons. Per the germline V gene, CDR1 is LGHDT and CDR2 is YNNKEL (reference sequence). V lost 3 bases, J lost 1 base, and 1 base stayed unmatched. The CDR3 length is 15 residues.

The rearrangement uses TRBV3-1 (or the pseudogene TRBV3-2) and TRBJ1-5; TRBD1 matches at 9 bases. This TCR was sampled from a man between 65 and 85 years old with acute or convalescent COVID-19. What was sequenced was peripheral blood. CDR3 coding DNA: TGTGCCAGCAGCCAGACAGGGGGAAGCAATCAGCCCCAGCATTTT. Translating it yields CASSQTGGSNQPQHF.